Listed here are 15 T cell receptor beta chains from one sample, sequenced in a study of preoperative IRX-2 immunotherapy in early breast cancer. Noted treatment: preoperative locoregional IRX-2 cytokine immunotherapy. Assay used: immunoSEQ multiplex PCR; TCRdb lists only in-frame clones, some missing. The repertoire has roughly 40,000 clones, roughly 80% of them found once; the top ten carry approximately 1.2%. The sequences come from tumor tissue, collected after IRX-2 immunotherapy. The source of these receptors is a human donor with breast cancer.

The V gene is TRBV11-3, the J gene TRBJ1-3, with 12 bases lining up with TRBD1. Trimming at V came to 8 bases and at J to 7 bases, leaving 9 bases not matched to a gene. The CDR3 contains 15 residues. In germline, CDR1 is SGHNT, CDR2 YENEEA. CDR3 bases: TGTGCCAGCCAAAAGGGACAGGGGGCTCTCAACACCATATATTTT. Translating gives CASQKGQGALNTIYF.

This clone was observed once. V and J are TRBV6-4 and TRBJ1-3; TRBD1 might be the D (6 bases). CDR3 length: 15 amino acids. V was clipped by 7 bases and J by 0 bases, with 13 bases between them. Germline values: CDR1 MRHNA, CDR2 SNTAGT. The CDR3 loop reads CASTKEGGSGNTIYF. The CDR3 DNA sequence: TGTGCCAGCACCAAGGAAGGGGGCTCTGGAAACACCATATATTTT.

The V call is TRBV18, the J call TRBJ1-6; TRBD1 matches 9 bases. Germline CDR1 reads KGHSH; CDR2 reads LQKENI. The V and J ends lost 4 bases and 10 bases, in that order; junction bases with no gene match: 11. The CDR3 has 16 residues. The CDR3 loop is CASSQQTDRGDSPLHF. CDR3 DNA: TGTGCCAGCTCACAACAGACGGACAGGGGCGACTCACCCCTCCACTTT.

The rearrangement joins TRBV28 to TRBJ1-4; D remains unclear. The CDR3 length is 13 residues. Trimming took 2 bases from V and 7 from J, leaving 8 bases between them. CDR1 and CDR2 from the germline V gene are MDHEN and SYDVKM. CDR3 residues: CASSLSAFEKLFF. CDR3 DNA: TGTGCCAGCAGTTTAAGCGCATTTGAAAAACTGTTTTTT.

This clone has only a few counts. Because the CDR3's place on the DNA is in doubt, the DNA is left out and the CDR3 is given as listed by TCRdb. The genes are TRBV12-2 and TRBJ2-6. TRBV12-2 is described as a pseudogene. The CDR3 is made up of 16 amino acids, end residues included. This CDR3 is CASRLSVGSGANVLTF.

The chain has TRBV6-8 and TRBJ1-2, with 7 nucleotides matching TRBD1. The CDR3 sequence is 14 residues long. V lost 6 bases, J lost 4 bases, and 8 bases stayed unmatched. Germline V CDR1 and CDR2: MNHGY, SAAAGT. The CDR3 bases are TGTGCCAGCAGGCCCGACAGGGACGGCTATGGCTACACCTTC. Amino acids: CASRPDRDGYGYTF.

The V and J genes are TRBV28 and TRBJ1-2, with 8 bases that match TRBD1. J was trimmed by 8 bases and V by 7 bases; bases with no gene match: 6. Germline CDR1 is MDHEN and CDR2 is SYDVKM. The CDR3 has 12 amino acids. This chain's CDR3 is CASNLDRGGYTF. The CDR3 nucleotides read TGTGCCAGCAACTTAGACAGGGGAGGCTACACCTTC.

CDR3 residues: CASSLSFFTDTQYF. The CDR3 DNA follows: TGTGCCAGTAGTTTAAGCTTTTTCACAGATACGCAGTATTTT. The chain uses TRBV19 and TRBJ2-3; D gene uncertain. The CDR3 is 14 amino acids. Between the trimmed V and J ends, which lost 5 bases and 2 bases, there was a span of 11 bases. CDR1 LNHDA and CDR2 SQIVND come from the germline V gene (reference sequence).

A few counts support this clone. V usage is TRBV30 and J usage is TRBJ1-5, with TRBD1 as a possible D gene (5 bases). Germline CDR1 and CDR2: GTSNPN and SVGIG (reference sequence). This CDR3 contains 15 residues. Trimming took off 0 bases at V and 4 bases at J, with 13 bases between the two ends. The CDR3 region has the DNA TGTGCCTGGAGTGTAGTGGGACGGAATAATCAGCCCCAGCATTTT. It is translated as CAWSVVGRNNQPQHF.

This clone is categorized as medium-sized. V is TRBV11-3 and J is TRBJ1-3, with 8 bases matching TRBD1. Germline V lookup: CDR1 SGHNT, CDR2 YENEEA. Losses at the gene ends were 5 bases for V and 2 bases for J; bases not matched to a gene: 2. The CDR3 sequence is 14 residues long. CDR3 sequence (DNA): TGTGCCAGCAGCCCGGGACAGGCTGGAAACACCATATATTTT. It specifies CASSPGQAGNTIYF.

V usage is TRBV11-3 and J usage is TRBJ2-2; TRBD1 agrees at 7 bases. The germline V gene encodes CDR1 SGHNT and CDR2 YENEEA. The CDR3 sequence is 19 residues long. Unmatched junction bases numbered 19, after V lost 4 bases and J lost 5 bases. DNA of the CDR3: TGTGCCAGCAGCTCCGACGGGACAGCTTCCCTAACGGGGACCGGGGAGCTGTTTTTT. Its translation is CASSSDGTASLTGTGELFF.

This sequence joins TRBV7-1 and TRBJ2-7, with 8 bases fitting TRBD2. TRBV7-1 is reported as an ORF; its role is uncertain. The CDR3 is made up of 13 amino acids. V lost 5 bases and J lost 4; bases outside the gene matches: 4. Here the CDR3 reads CASSLSGMYEQYF. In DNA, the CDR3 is TGTGCCAGCAGCCTTAGCGGGATGTACGAGCAGTACTTC.

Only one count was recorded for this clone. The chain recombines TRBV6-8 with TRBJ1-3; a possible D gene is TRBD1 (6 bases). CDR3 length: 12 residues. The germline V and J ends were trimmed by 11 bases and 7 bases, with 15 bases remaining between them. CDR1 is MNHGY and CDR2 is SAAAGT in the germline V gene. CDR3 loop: CACRDNKNTIYF. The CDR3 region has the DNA TGTGCCTGCCGGGACAATAAGAACACCATATATTTT.

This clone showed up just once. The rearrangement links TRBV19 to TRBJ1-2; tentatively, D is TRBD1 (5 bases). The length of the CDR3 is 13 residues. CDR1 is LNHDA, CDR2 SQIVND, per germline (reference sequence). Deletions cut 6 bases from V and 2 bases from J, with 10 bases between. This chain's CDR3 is CASSEGLNYGYTF. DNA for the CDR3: TGTGCCAGTAGCGAGGGGTTAAACTATGGCTACACCTTC.

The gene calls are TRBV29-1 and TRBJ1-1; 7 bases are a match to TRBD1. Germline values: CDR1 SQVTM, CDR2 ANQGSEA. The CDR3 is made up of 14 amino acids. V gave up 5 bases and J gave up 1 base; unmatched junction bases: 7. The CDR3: CSVMAGGTNTEAFF. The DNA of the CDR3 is TGCAGCGTTATGGCAGGGGGAACGAACACTGAAGCTTTCTTT.